One and the same sample provided the 4 T cell receptor beta chains below, sequenced in a study of T cell responses to AZD1222 COVID-19 vaccine (dated by TCRdb to the early 2020s). The time point label corresponds to: about 28 days (+/-7) after the second vaccine dose. Library method: the immunoSEQ multiplex PCR assay. The table was pulled from immuneACCESS by TCRdb, which kept in-frame rearrangements only. Such tables lose some clones; where checked, under half of the loss comes from unresolved V genes, and the rest has no known cause. The sample table lists 90,000 or so clones, roughly nine tenths of them with a count of one. The ten largest make up about 5.7% of the sample. The specimen was peripheral blood, collected 28 days after the second AZD1222 dose. Every receptor here comes from an adult who received the AZD1222 COVID-19 vaccine.

This chain joins TRBV4-1 and TRBJ2-5; D not resolved. V shed 0 bases and J shed 5 bases, with 19 bases lying between them. CDR1 and CDR2 from the germline V gene are MGHRA and YSYEKL. The CDR3 spans 17 residues. CDR3 nucleotides: TGCGCCAGCAGCCAAGAAGGGATAGGTAGGGTCGGGGAGACCCAGTACTTC. Protein sequence: CASSQEGIGRVGETQYF.

The CDR3 spells CASSLEGLAGRGTDTQYF. As DNA, the CDR3 is TGTGCCAGCAGCTTGGAGGGGCTAGCGGGGAGGGGCACAGATACGCAGTATTTT. This chain links TRBV7-9 with TRBJ2-3, with 9 nucleotides matching TRBD2. CDR3 length: 18 residues. Germline assignment: CDR1 SEHNR and CDR2 FQNEAQ (reference sequence). After removal of 3 bases from V and 1 base from J, the junction contained 11 bases not matched to a gene.

The CDR3 is CASSAGGVRDTEAFF. The CDR3 coding sequence is TGTGCCAGCAGCGCAGGCGGTGTAAGGGACACTGAAGCTTTCTTT. The chain recombines TRBV3-1 (or the pseudogene TRBV3-2) with TRBJ1-1; D not resolved. The germline V gene has CDR1 LGHDT and CDR2 YNNKEL (reference sequence). The CDR3 has 15 amino acids. Trimming cost V 5 bases and J 3 bases, with 16 bases left between them.

V usage is TRBV5-4 and J usage is TRBJ1-2, with D possibly being TRBD1 (6 bases). The V and J ends lost 5 bases and 5 bases respectively, with 10 bases between them. Per the germline V gene, CDR1 is SGHNT and CDR2 is YYREEE (reference sequence). The CDR3 extends over 12 amino acids. CDR3 sequence reads: CASRQTGYGYTF. CDR3 DNA sequence: TGTGCCAGCAGGCAAACAGGGTATGGCTACACCTTC.